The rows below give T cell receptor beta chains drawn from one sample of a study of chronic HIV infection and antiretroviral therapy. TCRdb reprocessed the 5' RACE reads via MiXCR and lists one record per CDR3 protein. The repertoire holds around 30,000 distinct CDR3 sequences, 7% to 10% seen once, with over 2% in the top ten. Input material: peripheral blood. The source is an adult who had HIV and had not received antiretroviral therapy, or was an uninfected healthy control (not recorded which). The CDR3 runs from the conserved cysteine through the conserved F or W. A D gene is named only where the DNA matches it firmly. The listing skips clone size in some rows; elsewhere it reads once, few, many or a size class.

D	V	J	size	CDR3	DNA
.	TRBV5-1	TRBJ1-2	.	CASSLNSDGYTF	TGCGCCAGCAGCTTGAACAGCGATGGCTACACCTTC
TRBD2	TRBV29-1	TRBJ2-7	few	CSVKSSSGVYEQYF	TGCAGCGTTAAGTCGAGTAGCGGGGTCTACGAGCAGTACTTC
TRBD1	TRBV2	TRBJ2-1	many	CASRAGTGSHNEQFF	TGTGCCAGCAGGGCCGGGACAGGGTCCCACAATGAGCAGTTCTTC
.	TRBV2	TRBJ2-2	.	CASSARNTGELFF	TGTGCCAGCAGTGCTCGTAACACCGGGGAGCTGTTTTTT
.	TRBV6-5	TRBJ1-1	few	CASSYFPLASIMNTEAFF	TGTGCCAGCAGTTACTTCCCCCTGGCCTCAATTATGAACACTGAAGCTTTCTTT
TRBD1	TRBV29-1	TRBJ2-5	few	CSAQDRGQETQYF	TGCAGCGCTCAGGACAGGGGGCAAGAGACCCAGTACTTC
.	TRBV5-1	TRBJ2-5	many	CASSLFQQETQYF	TGCGCCAGCAGCTTGTTTCAACAAGAGACCCAGTACTTC
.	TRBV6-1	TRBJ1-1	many	CASSEAHGAAEAFF	TGTGCCAGCAGTGAAGCGCACGGGGCGGCTGAAGCTTTCTTT
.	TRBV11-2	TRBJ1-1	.	CASSLPEGTGTEAFF	TGTGCCAGCAGCTTACCCGAGGGGACGGGCACTGAAGCTTTCTTT
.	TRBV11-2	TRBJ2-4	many	CASSSLRGAKNIQYF	TGTGCCAGCAGCTCCCTGAGGGGTGCCAAAAACATTCAGTACTTC
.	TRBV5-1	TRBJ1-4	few	CASSRDGNEKLFF	TGCGCCAGCAGCCGGGACGGAAATGAAAAACTGTTTTTT
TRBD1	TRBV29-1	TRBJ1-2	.	CSVVKGAAEVYGYTF	TGCAGCGTTGTTAAGGGGGCCGCCGAGGTTTACGGCTACACCTTC
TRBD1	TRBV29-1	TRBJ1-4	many	CSVLGQGSEKLFF	TGCAGCGTCCTAGGACAGGGAAGTGAAAAACTGTTTTTT
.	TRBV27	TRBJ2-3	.	CASSSLAASTDTQYF	TGTGCCAGCAGCTCTTTAGCGGCTAGCACAGATACGCAGTATTTT
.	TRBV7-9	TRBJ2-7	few	CASSSVDGTYEQYF	TGTGCCAGCAGCTCAGTTGACGGAACCTACGAGCAGTACTTC
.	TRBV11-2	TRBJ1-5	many	CASSLGDRFNQPQHF	TGTGCCAGCAGCTTAGGCGACAGATTCAATCAGCCCCAGCATTTT
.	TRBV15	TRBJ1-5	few	CATSRDKVNQPQHF	TGTGCCACCAGCAGAGATAAAGTCAATCAGCCCCAGCATTTT
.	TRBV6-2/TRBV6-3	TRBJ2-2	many	CASSSRTPKDTGELFF	TGTGCCAGCAGTAGCCGGACACCCAAGGACACCGGGGAGCTGTTTTTT
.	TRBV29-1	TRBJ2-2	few	CSYEFANTGELFF	TGCAGCTACGAATTCGCGAACACCGGGGAGCTGTTTTTT
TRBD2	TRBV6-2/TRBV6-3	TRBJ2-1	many	CASSLLAEPNEQFF	TGTGCCAGCAGTCTTCTAGCGGAGCCCAATGAGCAGTTCTTC
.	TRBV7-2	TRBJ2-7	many	CASSLGRIMEYEQYF	TGTGCCAGCAGCTTAGGACGGATCATGGAGTACGAGCAGTACTTC
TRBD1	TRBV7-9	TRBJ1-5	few	CASSLEGRGRGNQPQHF	TGTGCCAGCAGCTTAGAGGGCAGGGGGAGGGGCAATCAGCCCCAGCATTTT
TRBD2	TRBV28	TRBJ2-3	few	CASSELAGVSDTQYF	TGTGCCAGCAGTGAACTAGCGGGAGTGTCAGATACGCAGTATTTT
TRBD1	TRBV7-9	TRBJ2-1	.	CASSTQTGTQYNEQFF	TGTGCCAGCAGCACCCAGACAGGGACCCAATACAATGAGCAGTTCTTC
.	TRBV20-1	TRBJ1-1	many	CSARGLKAGLFNTEAFF	TGCAGTGCTAGAGGCCTCAAGGCGGGTTTATTTAACACTGAAGCTTTCTTT
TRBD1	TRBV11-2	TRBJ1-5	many	CASSSGGVNQPQHF	TGTGCCAGCAGCTCAGGGGGTGTAAATCAGCCCCAGCATTTT
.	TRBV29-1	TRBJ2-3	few	CSVERGTSTDTQYF	TGCAGCGTCGAAAGGGGGACTAGCACAGATACGCAGTATTTT
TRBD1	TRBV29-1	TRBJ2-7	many	CSGRQGSEQYF	TGCAGCGGACGACAGGGGAGCGAGCAGTACTTC
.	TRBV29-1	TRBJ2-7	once	CSVEDGVYEQYF	TGCAGCGTTGAAGACGGCGTCTACGAGCAGTACTTC
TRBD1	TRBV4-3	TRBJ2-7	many	CASSRGQGPYEQYF	TGCGCCAGCAGCCGAGGACAGGGCCCCTACGAGCAGTACTTC
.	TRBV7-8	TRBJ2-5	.	CASSFGRDGGQETQYF	TGTGCCAGCAGCTTTGGAAGGGACGGGGGCCAAGAGACCCAGTACTTC
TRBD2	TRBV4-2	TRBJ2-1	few	CASSQARDYVNEQFF	TGTGCCAGCAGCCAAGCCCGGGACTATGTCAATGAGCAGTTCTTC
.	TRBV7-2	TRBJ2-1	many	CASTPGHGSSYNEQFF	TGTGCCAGCACACCGGGACATGGGAGCTCCTACAATGAGCAGTTCTTC
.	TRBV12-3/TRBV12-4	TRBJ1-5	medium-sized	CASSLSRNSNQPQHF	TGTGCCAGCAGTTTATCCAGGAATAGCAATCAGCCCCAGCATTTT
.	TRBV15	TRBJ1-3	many	CATSRSTGNTIYF	TGTGCCACCAGCAGATCAACTGGAAACACCATATATTTT
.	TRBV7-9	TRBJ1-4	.	CASSGPPTNEKLFF	TGTGCCAGCAGTGGACCGCCAACTAATGAAAAACTGTTTTTT
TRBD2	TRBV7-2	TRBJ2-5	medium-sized	CASSLVSGGETAQYF	TGTGCCAGCAGCTTAGTTAGCGGGGGGGAGACGGCCCAGTACTTC
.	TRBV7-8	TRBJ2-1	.	CASSLERIDSYNEQFF	TGTGCCAGCAGCTTAGAGCGAATTGACTCCTACAATGAGCAGTTCTTC
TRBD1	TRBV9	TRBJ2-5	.	CASSAADRGKETQYF	TGTGCCAGCAGCGCCGCTGACAGGGGGAAGGAGACCCAGTACTTC
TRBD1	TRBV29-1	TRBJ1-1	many	CSAVRQGRTEAFF	TGCAGCGCTGTCCGACAGGGTCGCACTGAAGCTTTCTTT
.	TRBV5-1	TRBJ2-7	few	CASKEAVSYEQYF	TGCGCCAGCAAAGAAGCCGTCTCCTACGAGCAGTACTTC
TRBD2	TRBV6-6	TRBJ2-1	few	CASSYSQRGGYEQFF	TGTGCCAGCAGTTACTCCCAGCGGGGGGGCTATGAGCAGTTCTTC
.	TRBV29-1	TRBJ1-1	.	CSVRPTYMNTEAFF	TGCAGCGTCCGGCCCACCTACATGAACACTGAAGCTTTCTTT
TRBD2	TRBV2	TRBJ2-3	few	CASSPMVRGGENTQYF	TGTGCCAGCAGCCCGATGGTGCGGGGGGGCGAGAATACGCAGTATTTT
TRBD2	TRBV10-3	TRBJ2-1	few	CAISPTSGGYSNEQFF	TGTGCCATCAGCCCCACTAGCGGGGGTTATTCCAATGAGCAGTTCTTC
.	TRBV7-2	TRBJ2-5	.	CASSPDSHRETQYF	TGTGCCAGCAGCCCGGACAGCCACCGAGAGACCCAGTACTTC
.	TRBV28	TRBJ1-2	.	CASSLVGGGYTF	TGTGCCAGCAGTTTAGTTGGTGGTGGCTACACCTTC
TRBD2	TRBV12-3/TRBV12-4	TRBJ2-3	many	CASSVSGGTDTQYF	TGTGCCAGCAGTGTTAGCGGGGGCACAGATACGCAGTATTTT
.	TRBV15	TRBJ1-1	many	CATSRAGVNTEAFF	TGTGCCACCAGCAGGGCCGGAGTGAACACTGAAGCTTTCTTT